This record concerns one T cell receptor (beta chain) sequence. Its antigen is still unknown. The data were taken from a study of blood T cells in healthy people across ages. Overall study findings and caveats: Since the PBMCs were unsorted, naive and antigen-experienced cells could not be conclusively compared.

With V trimmed by 0 bases and J by 4 bases, 8 bases remained unmatched. Germline V gene data show CDR1 as MNHEY and CDR2 as SVGEGT. The length of the CDR3 is 16 residues. Using a J-beta primer mix together with a sample-barcoded 5' primer, a second PCR was run for roughly 7 to 12 cycles. A tag from a template-switch adaptor with 12 random nucleotides marked each cDNA molecule. TCRdb redid the calling of the 5' RACE reads with MiXCR, one entry per CDR3 protein. Found here are around 710,000 distinct CDR3 sequences, roughly 44% of them singletons; the top ten hold around 20%. This sequence joins TRBV6-2 or TRBV6-3 and TRBJ2-7, with 8 positions matching TRBD2. The specimen sequenced was blood. The receptor was derived from a woman aged 55-75 years in good health. CDR3 loop: CASSYSEREFTYEQYF. For the CDR3, the DNA is TGTGCCAGCAGTTACTCTGAGCGGGAGTTCACGTACGAGCAGTACTTC.